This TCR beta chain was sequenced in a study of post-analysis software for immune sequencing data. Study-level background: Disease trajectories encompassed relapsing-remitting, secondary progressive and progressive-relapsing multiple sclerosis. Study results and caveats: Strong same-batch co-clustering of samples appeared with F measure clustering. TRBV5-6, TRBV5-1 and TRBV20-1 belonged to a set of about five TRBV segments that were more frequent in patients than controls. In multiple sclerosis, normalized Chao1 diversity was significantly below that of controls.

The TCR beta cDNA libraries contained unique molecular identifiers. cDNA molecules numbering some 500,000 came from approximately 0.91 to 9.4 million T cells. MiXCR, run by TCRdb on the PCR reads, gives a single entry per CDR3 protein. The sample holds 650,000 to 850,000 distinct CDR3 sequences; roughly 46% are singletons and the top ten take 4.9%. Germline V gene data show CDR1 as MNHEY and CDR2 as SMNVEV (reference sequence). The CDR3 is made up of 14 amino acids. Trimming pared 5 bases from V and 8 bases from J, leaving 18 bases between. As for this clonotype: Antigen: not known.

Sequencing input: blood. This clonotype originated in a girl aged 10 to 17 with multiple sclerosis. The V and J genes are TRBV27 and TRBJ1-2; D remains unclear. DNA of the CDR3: TGTGCCAGCAGTCTAAGCCCTATAATGGGAGGCTACACCTTC. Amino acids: CASSLSPIMGGYTF.